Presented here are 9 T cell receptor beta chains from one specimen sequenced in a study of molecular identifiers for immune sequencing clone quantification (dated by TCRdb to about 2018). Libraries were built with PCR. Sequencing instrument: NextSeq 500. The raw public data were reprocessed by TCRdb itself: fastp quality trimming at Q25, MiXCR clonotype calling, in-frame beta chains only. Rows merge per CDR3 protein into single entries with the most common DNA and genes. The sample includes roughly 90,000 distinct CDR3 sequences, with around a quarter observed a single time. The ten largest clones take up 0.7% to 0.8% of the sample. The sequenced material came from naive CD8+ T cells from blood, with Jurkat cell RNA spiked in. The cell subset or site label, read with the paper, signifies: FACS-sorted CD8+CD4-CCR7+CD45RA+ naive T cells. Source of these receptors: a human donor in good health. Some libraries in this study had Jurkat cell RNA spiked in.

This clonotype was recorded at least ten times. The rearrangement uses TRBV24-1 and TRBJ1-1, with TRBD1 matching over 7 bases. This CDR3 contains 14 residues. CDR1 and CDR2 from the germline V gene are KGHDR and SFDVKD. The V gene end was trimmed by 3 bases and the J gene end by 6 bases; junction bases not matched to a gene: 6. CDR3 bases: TGTGCCACCAGTGATACAGGGGTTAACGCTGAAGCTTTCTTT. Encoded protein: CATSDTGVNAEAFF.

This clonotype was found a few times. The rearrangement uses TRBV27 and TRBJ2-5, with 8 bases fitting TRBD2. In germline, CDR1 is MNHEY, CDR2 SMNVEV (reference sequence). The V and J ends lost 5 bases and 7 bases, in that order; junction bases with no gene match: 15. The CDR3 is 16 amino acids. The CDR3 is CASSPPQPAGAGTQYF. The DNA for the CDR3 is TGTGCCAGCAGTCCACCCCAGCCAGCGGGGGCCGGGACCCAGTACTTC.

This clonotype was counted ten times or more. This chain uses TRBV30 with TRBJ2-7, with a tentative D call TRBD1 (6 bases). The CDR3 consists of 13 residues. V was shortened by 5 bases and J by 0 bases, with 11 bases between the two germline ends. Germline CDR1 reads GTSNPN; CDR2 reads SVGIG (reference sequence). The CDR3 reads CAWERDNSYEQYF. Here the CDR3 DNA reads TGTGCCTGGGAACGGGACAACTCCTACGAGCAGTACTTC.

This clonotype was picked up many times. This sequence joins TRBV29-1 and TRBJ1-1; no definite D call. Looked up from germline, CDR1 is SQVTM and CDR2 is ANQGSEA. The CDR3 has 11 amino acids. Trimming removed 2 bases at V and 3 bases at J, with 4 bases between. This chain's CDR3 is CSVEQDTEAFF. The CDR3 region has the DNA TGCAGCGTTGAACAGGACACTGAAGCTTTCTTT.

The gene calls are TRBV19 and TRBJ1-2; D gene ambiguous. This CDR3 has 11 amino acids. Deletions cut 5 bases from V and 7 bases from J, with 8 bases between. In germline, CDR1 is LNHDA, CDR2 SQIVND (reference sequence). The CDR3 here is CASSVSFGYTF. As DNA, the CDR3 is TGTGCCAGTAGTGTCTCTTTTGGCTACACCTTC.

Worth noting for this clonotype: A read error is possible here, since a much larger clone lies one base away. DNA for the CDR3: TGTGCCAGCAGCCCGTGGACTACTGATAATGAGCAGTTCTTC. It specifies CASSPWTTDNEQFF. The chain has TRBV12-3 or TRBV12-4 and TRBJ2-1, with a tentative D call TRBD2 (6 bases). Trimming removed 6 bases from V and 7 bases from J, with 16 bases in between. The CDR3 is made up of 14 amino acids.

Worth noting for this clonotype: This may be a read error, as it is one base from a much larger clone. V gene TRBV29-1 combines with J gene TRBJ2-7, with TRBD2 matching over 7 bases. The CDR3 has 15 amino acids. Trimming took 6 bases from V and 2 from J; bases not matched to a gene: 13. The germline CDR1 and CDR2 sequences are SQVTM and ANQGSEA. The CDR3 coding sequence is TGCAGCGTCCAATGGGGCGGGAGTGTGCCCTACGAGCAGTACTTC. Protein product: CSVQWGGSVPYEQYF.

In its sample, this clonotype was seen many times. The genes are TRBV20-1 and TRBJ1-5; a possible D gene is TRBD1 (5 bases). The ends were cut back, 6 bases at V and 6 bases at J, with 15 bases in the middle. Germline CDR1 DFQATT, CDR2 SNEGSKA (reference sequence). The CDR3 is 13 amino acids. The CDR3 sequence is CSAARDRFQPQHF. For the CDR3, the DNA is TGCAGTGCCGCGAGGGACCGCTTTCAGCCCCAGCATTTT.

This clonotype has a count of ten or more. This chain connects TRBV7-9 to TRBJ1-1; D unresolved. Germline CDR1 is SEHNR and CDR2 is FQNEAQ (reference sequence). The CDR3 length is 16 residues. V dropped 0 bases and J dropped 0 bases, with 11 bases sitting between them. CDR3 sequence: CASSLADVPMNTEAFF. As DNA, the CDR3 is TGTGCCAGCAGCTTAGCGGACGTGCCCATGAACACTGAAGCTTTCTTT.